The source of this TCR beta chain is a study of shared clonotypes between healthy human individuals. As regards this clone: Its antigen is unknown.

CD45RO-negative, CCR7-positively selected cells formed the naive CD8 fraction, excluding terminally differentiated effector memory CD45RA+ cells. The germline V gene encodes CDR1 LNHNV and CDR2 YYDKDF (reference sequence). V lost 0 bases to trimming and J lost 1 base, with 7 bases between them. The CDR3 is 14 residues long. The assay used deep level. TCRdb keeps only in-frame clones here, not all; method: immunoSEQ multiplex PCR. The table records hundreds of thousands of clones, approximately 96% of them present only once. Study outcomes and limitations: Clonotype sharing among the donors was expected to vary with sequencing depth.

The rearrangement uses TRBV15 and TRBJ2-7; D not certain. The specimen was naive CD8+ T cells sorted from blood. The TCR was taken from a young woman in good health. The CDR3 coding sequence is TGTGCCACCAGCAGAGACTGGGGTTCCTACGAGCAGTACTTC. Translation gives CATSRDWGSYEQYF.